This T cell receptor beta chain was sequenced during a study of OX40 agonist ivuxolimab in advanced cancers. This CDR3 has 16 residues. Germline V gene data show CDR1 as SGHVS and CDR2 as FNYEAQ. Germline trimming cut 6 bases from V and 2 bases from J; bases unmatched to any gene: 9. The assay was immunoSEQ multiplex PCR, and TCRdb's table has in-frame clones only and misses some. Here the sample spans tens of thousands of clones, about 86% being singletons. Material: CD4+ or CD8+ T cells sorted from blood, obtained in a trial of the OX40 agonist ivuxolimab. The gene calls are TRBV7-6 and TRBJ2-1; TRBD2 agrees at 8 bases. This clonotype originated in an adult with an advanced solid tumor such as melanoma, head and neck, liver or kidney cancer. CDR3 DNA: TGTGCCAGCAGTCCTCCCACTAGCGGAGCCTACAATGAGCAGTTCTTC. Its protein product is CASSPPTSGAYNEQFF.